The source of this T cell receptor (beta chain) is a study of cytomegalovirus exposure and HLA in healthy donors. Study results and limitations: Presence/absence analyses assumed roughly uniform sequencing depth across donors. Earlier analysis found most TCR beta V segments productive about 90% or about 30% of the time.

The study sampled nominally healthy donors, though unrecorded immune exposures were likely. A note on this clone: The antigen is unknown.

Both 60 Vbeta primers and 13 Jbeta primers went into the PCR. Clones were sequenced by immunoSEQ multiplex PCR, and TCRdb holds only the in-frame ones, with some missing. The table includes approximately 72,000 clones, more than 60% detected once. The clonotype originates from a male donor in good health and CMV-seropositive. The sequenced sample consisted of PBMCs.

CDR3 sequence: CASSASGGLGQETQYF. The CDR3 nucleotides read TGCGCCAGCTCGGCTAGCGGGGGGTTAGGCCAAGAGACCCAGTACTTC. The chain couples TRBV5-1 to TRBJ2-5; 11 bases align to TRBD2. Trimming cost V 7 bases and J 1 base; bases outside gene matches: 9. This CDR3 comprises 16 residues. From germline, CDR1 is SGHRS and CDR2 YFSETQ.